This passage covers 22 T cell receptor beta chains from one sample sequenced in a study of control samples from healthy donors and cancer patients. Profiling relied on immunoSEQ multiplex PCR, and the TCRdb table lists in-frame clones only, not all of them. Of fewer than 120,000 clones in the sample, roughly 90% were seen once. The material sequenced was PBMCs. The receptors were gathered from a woman in her fifties or sixties with lung cancer.

About this clone itself: Other DNA sequences from this sample encode an identical CDR3 as well. The J gene is TRBJ2-5, the V gene TRBV24-1, with TRBD2 as a possible D gene (7 bases). The CDR3 has 16 residues. Germline V gene sequence: CDR1 KGHDR, CDR2 SFDVKD. V was shortened by 4 bases and J by 1 base, with 15 bases between the two germline ends. CDR3 bases: TGTGCCACCAGTGAGGGGGGTGCGGGGGCCCAAGAGACCCAGTACTTC. This sequence encodes CATSEGGAGAQETQYF.

This rearrangement joins TRBV11-1 to TRBJ1-5; a weak D match, TRBD1 (5 bases). With 6 bases removed from V and 5 bases from J, the gap between germline ends came to 11 bases. Germline values: CDR1 SGHAT, CDR2 FQDESV (reference sequence). The CDR3 contains 13 residues. CDR3 in DNA: TGTGCCAGCAGTCAAGGGGAGGATCAGCCCCAGCATTTT. This encodes CASSQGEDQPQHF.

The chain has TRBV27 and TRBJ1-5; TRBD1 matches at 7 bases. Germline CDR1 MNHEY, CDR2 SMNVEV (reference sequence). V shed 3 bases and J 0 bases; nucleotides not matched to a gene: 8. The CDR3 covers 17 residues. Here the CDR3 DNA reads TGTGCCAGCAGTTTCAGGACAGGCGGACTTAGCAATCAGCCCCAGCATTTT. Translation gives CASSFRTGGLSNQPQHF.

The V gene is TRBV30, the J gene TRBJ2-5, with 8 nucleotides matching TRBD1. This CDR3 contains 14 residues. Losses at the gene ends were 5 bases for V and 2 bases for J; bases not matched to a gene: 7. Germline V gene sequence: CDR1 GTSNPN, CDR2 SVGIG (reference sequence). The CDR3 DNA follows: TGTGCCTGGTGCCTCACAGGGGGACAAGAGACCCAGTACTTC. This translates into CAWCLTGGQETQYF.

The J gene is TRBJ2-2, the V gene TRBV3-1 (or the pseudogene TRBV3-2); D is possibly TRBD1 or TRBD2 (7 bases each). Per the germline V gene, CDR1 is LGHDT and CDR2 is YNNKEL (reference sequence). Trimming removed 4 bases from V and 1 base from J, with 13 bases in between. The CDR3 spans 16 residues. Here the CDR3 reads CASSRRGTKNTGELFF. The DNA of the CDR3 is TGTGCCAGCAGCCGCAGGGGGACTAAGAACACCGGGGAGCTGTTTTTT.

The chain joins TRBV4-2 to TRBJ2-2; D might be TRBD2 (7 bases). Germline loops: CDR1 LGHNA, CDR2 YNFKEQ. CDR3 length: 17 amino acids. V was clipped by 4 bases and J by 6 bases, with 21 bases between them. This chain's CDR3 is CASSRSRGGGNPGELFF. The DNA of the CDR3 is TGTGCCAGCAGCCGGAGCCGAGGGGGGGGAAACCCCGGGGAGCTGTTTTTT.

The CDR3 here is CASSSENTGELFF. DNA for the CDR3: TGCGCCAGCAGCTCTGAAAACACCGGGGAGCTGTTTTTT. The J gene is TRBJ2-2, the V gene TRBV5-1, with D unclear. Germline V gene sequence: CDR1 SGHRS, CDR2 YFSETQ. This CDR3 contains 13 residues. V lost 3 bases and J 2 bases, leaving 5 bases between the germline ends. The variable domain in full, completed from reference TRBV5-1 and TRBJ2-2, reads KAGVTQTPRYLIKTRGQQVTLSCSPISGHRSVSWYQQTPGQGLQFLFEYFSETQRNKGNFPGRFSGRQFSNSRSEMNVSTLELGDSALYLCASSSENTGELFFGEGSRLTVL.

The chain recombines TRBV7-9 with TRBJ1-5; TRBD1 agrees at 7 bases. The CDR3 runs 15 residues. Germline V gene sequence: CDR1 SEHNR, CDR2 FQNEAQ (reference sequence). Trimming removed 4 bases from V and 6 bases from J; junction bases left unmatched: 9. CDR3 sequence reads: CASSSRGGGGQPQHF. The CDR3 nucleotides read TGTGCCAGCAGCTCCCGTGGAGGGGGCGGTCAGCCCCAGCATTTT.

The V gene is TRBV6-5, the J gene TRBJ2-7, with 10 bases fitting TRBD1. The germline CDR1 and CDR2 sequences are MNHEY and SVGAGI. The ends lost 2 bases at V and 3 bases at J; junction bases unmatched: 4. This CDR3 region has 15 residues. CDR3 in amino acids: CASSYGTGVFYEQYF. CDR3 DNA: TGTGCCAGCAGTTACGGGACAGGGGTTTTCTACGAGCAGTACTTC.

In this sample, this clone turned up a few times. This chain links TRBV5-1 with TRBJ2-1; D remains ambiguous. CDR1 is SGHRS, CDR2 YFSETQ, per germline. The CDR3 runs to 17 residues. Trimming took off 2 bases at V and 1 base at J, with 16 bases between the two ends. The CDR3 coding sequence is TGCGCCAGCAGCTTCAGTACACCTTGGGCGTCCTACAATGAGCAGTTCTTC. The encoded protein is CASSFSTPWASYNEQFF.

This clone was detected once. The chain couples TRBV2 to TRBJ2-3; the match to TRBD2 covers 14 bases. Germline CDR1 and CDR2: SNHLY and FYNNEI. The CDR3 covers 15 residues. V trimming: 7 bases; J trimming: 3 bases; junction bases outside the gene matches: 3. The CDR3, as DNA: TGTGCCAGCATCAGGACTAGCGGGAGGACAGATACGCAGTATTTT. Its translation: CASIRTSGRTDTQYF.

The V and J genes are TRBV5-1 and TRBJ1-3; a possible D gene is TRBD1 (5 bases). The CDR3 covers 14 residues. V was cut by 4 bases and J by 3 bases, with 11 bases left in between. CDR1 and CDR2 from the germline V gene are SGHRS and YFSETQ. This CDR3 reads CASSPGTGGNTIYF. The CDR3 nucleotides are TGCGCCAGCAGCCCTGGGACGGGTGGAAACACCATATATTTT.

V usage is TRBV19 and J usage is TRBJ2-4; D possibly matches TRBD1 or TRBD2 (5 bases each). Deletions cut 2 bases from V and 9 bases from J, with 17 bases between. Germline V CDR1 and CDR2: LNHDA, SQIVND (reference sequence). This CDR3 comprises 15 residues. The CDR3 DNA is TGTGCCAGTAGTATATCGGGGACGAGAAGGGGCATTCAGTACTTC. It specifies CASSISGTRRGIQYF.

The rearrangement uses TRBV7-2 and TRBJ1-4; 7 bases are shared with TRBD1. The V segment lost 5 bases and the J segment 8 bases; nucleotides outside the gene matches: 11. Germline V CDR1 and CDR2: SGHTA, FQGNSA. The CDR3 extends over 15 amino acids. The CDR3 DNA follows: TGTGCCAGCAGCCCCAGGCAGGGGGTAGGGGAAAAACTGTTTTTT. It codes for CASSPRQGVGEKLFF.

This clone has more than one count but fewer than ten. The chain uses TRBV2 and TRBJ2-7; D unclear. CDR3 length: 15 residues. Germline-derived CDR1 and CDR2 are SNHLY and FYNNEI. V was cut by 5 bases and J by 1 base, with 15 bases left in between. The CDR3 nucleotides read TGTGCCAGCAGTACGTCCCACAGTTGGTCCTACGAGCAGTACTTC. Encoded protein: CASSTSHSWSYEQYF.

The rearrangement links TRBV19 to TRBJ2-5; TRBD2 agrees at 16 bases. Germline V gene data show CDR1 as LNHDA and CDR2 as SQIVND (reference sequence). V shed 3 bases, J shed 1 base, and the junction held 8 bases outside the gene matches. CDR3 length: 19 amino acids. CDR3 nucleotides: TGTGCCAGTAGTATGGGGACTAGCGGGGGGGCTGGGCGCCAAGAGACCCAGTACTTC. Its protein product is CASSMGTSGGAGRQETQYF.

The chain carries TRBV11-3 and TRBJ2-5; TRBD2 aligns across 7 bases. V was pared by 4 bases and J by 0 bases, with 5 bases of the junction left unmatched. CDR3 size: 15 residues. Germline CDR1 reads SGHNT; CDR2 reads YENEEA. CDR3 amino acids: CASSSAGANQETQYF. Here the CDR3 DNA reads TGTGCCAGCAGCTCTGCGGGAGCGAACCAAGAGACCCAGTACTTC.

This chain uses TRBV19 with TRBJ2-5; D call uncertain. V lost 3 bases to trimming and J lost 1 base, with 9 bases between them. This CDR3 contains 14 residues. Germline CDR1 is LNHDA and CDR2 is SQIVND (reference sequence). Written as DNA, the CDR3 is TGTGCCAGTAGTATGCAGGTATCCCAAGAGACCCAGTACTTC. Its translation: CASSMQVSQETQYF.

This clone was detected only once. This sequence joins TRBV13 and TRBJ2-3; weak D call: TRBD1 (6 bases). Germline lookup yields CDR1 PRHDT and CDR2 FYEKMQ (reference sequence). The CDR3 extends over 15 amino acids. The V end lost 0 bases, the J end lost 2 bases, and 9 bases lay between the germline ends. The CDR3 DNA sequence: TGTGCCAGCAGCTTAGGAGGGGGTCCCACAGATACGCAGTATTTT. It is translated as CASSLGGGPTDTQYF.

The rearrangement joins TRBV7-2 to TRBJ2-7; TRBD2 matches at 9 bases. Trimming at V came to 3 bases and at J to 4 bases, leaving 10 bases not matched to a gene. The length of the CDR3 is 16 residues. Germline V CDR1 and CDR2: SGHTA, FQGNSA. Here the CDR3 reads CASSLSSGGASYEQYF. The CDR3 nucleotides read TGTGCCAGCAGCTTGAGTAGCGGGGGCGCCTCTTACGAGCAGTACTTC.

The chain couples TRBV12-3 or TRBV12-4 to TRBJ2-3; D gene uncertain. The V and J ends lost 7 bases and 7 bases respectively, with 9 bases between them. The CDR3 extends over 11 amino acids. DNA for the CDR3: TGTGCCAGCATTTTCAGACATACGCAGTATTTT. This sequence encodes CASIFRHTQYF.

The rearrangement links TRBV5-1 to TRBJ2-2, with unresolved D. This CDR3 comprises 15 residues. Per germline, CDR1 SGHRS and CDR2 YFSETQ. V was clipped by 4 bases and J by 6 bases, with 16 bases between them. The CDR3 is CASSPTLDPSGELFF. DNA for the CDR3: TGCGCCAGCAGCCCCACCCTAGACCCATCCGGGGAGCTGTTTTTT.